These 4 T cell receptor beta chains were all obtained from the same sample, sequenced in a study of blood T cell repertoires in COVID-19. Sequencing used immunoSEQ multiplex PCR; TCRdb keeps in-frame clones, though not all of them. This sample carries 200,000 to 250,000 clones, about 80% of them seen once, and the ten largest clones take approximately 16%. Source material: PBMCs or T cells enriched from blood (not recorded which). The receptors here all came from a man aged 35 to 55 who had recovered from COVID-19.

The chain is built from TRBV19 and TRBJ1-1; 9 nucleotides align to TRBD1. V lost 7 bases to trimming and J lost 4 bases; unmatched junction nucleotides: 10. Germline V CDR1 and CDR2: LNHDA, SQIVND (reference sequence). The CDR3 runs 15 residues. The CDR3 DNA is TGTGCCAGTACCACCGGGACAGGGTGGTTCACTGAAGCTTTCTTT. It encodes CASTTGTGWFTEAFF.

V is TRBV28 and J is TRBJ1-6; D might be TRBD1 (5 bases). Between the trimmed V and J ends, which lost 3 bases and 0 bases, there was a span of 6 bases. Looked up from germline, CDR1 is MDHEN and CDR2 is SYDVKM. This CDR3 region has 15 residues. As DNA, the CDR3 is TGTGCCAGCAGTTTCCAGGGCTCCTATAATTCACCCCTCCACTTT. Translated: CASSFQGSYNSPLHF.

V is TRBV7-3 and J is TRBJ2-1, with D unclear. The germline V gene encodes CDR1 SGHTA and CDR2 FQGTGA. The CDR3 length is 14 residues. Trimming took off 5 bases at V and 8 bases at J, with 16 bases between the two ends. The CDR3 nucleotides are TGTGCCAGCAGCCAAACGGCTCGGGTAGATGAGCAGTTCTTC. This codes for CASSQTARVDEQFF.

This clone came up a few times. This chain joins TRBV27 and TRBJ1-2; 8 nucleotides align to TRBD1. The CDR3 length is 16 residues. From germline, CDR1 is MNHEY and CDR2 SMNVEV (reference sequence). Unmatched junction bases numbered 9, after V lost 5 bases and J lost 1 base. The CDR3 is CASSPSLGQGNYGYTF. The DNA for the CDR3 is TGTGCCAGCAGTCCGAGCCTCGGACAGGGTAACTATGGCTACACCTTC.